A single sample is the source of the 7 T cell receptor beta chains below, sequenced in a study of CD8 T cells in Susac syndrome. The authors reverse transcribed roughly 0.5 to 1 ug RNA with random hexamers. TCRdb independently ran MiXCR on the immunoSEQ multiplex PCR reads; one entry per CDR3 protein. The repertoire has hundreds of thousands of distinct CDR3 sequences, less than 96% of them found once; the top ten carry approximately 0.1%. Sequencing input: CD4+ T cells from PBMCs. The receptors come from a human donor with Susac syndrome.

This CDR3 is CASSPDPRQTYNEQFF. The CDR3 bases are TGTGCCAGCAGTCCCGATCCCCGACAGACCTACAATGAGCAGTTCTTC. The genes are TRBV28 and TRBJ2-1, with a weak D call TRBD1 (5 bases). The CDR3 runs 16 residues. In germline, CDR1 is MDHEN, CDR2 SYDVKM. Trimming removed 5 bases at V and 2 bases at J, with 16 bases between.

The chain has TRBV2 and TRBJ2-5; tentatively, D is TRBD2 (6 bases). This CDR3 region has 12 residues. The V end was cut by 7 bases, the J end by 9 bases, with 15 bases between. The germline CDR1 and CDR2 sequences are SNHLY and FYNNEI. The CDR3 protein is CASNLSWGAQYF. The CDR3 region has the DNA TGTGCCAGCAACTTATCCTGGGGGGCCCAGTACTTC.

The V call is TRBV5-4, the J call TRBJ2-7; 11 bases match TRBD2. The CDR3 loop spans 17 amino acids. In germline, CDR1 is SGHNT, CDR2 YYREEE (reference sequence). Unmatched junction bases numbered 16, after V lost 4 bases and J lost 7 bases. CDR3 residues: CASSLSASGRTFGEQYF. In DNA form, the CDR3 reads TGTGCCAGCAGCCTATCAGCTAGCGGGAGGACCTTTGGGGAGCAGTACTTC.

The chain is built from TRBV28 and TRBJ2-2; weak D call: TRBD1 (6 bases). Germline V CDR1 and CDR2: MDHEN, SYDVKM. V gave up 3 bases and J gave up 0 bases, with 11 bases separating them. This CDR3 has 16 residues. CDR3 sequence: CASSFTGFTNTGELFF. CDR3 sequence (DNA): TGTGCCAGCAGTTTCACAGGGTTTACGAACACCGGGGAGCTGTTTTTT.

The chain combines TRBV25-1 with TRBJ2-7; TRBD1 might be the D (7 bases). Germline CDR1 is MGHDK and CDR2 is SYGVNS. The CDR3 runs 13 residues. V lost 7 bases to trimming and J lost 9 bases, with 19 bases between them. The CDR3 bases are TGTGCCAGCACCCAGGGGGGAGTACGTGTGCAGTACTTC. Translated: CASTQGGVRVQYF.

The rearrangement joins TRBV7-3 to TRBJ1-3; D is uncertain. The CDR3 spans 13 residues. Germline V lookup: CDR1 SGHTA, CDR2 FQGTGA. V shed 2 bases and J shed 4 bases, with 6 bases lying between them. CDR3 coding DNA: TGTGCCAGCAGCTTATCCGGGGGAAACACCATATATTTT. Amino acids: CASSLSGGNTIYF. The whole variable domain, filled in from reference TRBV7-3 and TRBJ1-3, reads GAGVSQTPSNKVTEKGKYVELRCDPISGHTALYWYRQSLGQGPEFLIYFQGTGAADDSGLPNDRFFAVRPEGSVSTLKIQRTERGDSAVYLCASSLSGGNTIYFGEGSWLTVV.

This chain links TRBV29-1 with TRBJ2-5; 8 bases agree with TRBD1. With 2 bases clipped from V and 5 bases from J, the junction kept 4 bases outside the gene matches. The CDR3 runs 13 residues. Germline V gene lookup returns CDR1 SQVTM and CDR2 ANQGSEA. Written as DNA, the CDR3 is TGCAGCGTTGAACCAGGGGGCTGGGAGACCCAGTACTTC. Protein: CSVEPGGWETQYF. Full variable domain (rest looked up from reference TRBV29-1 and TRBJ2-5): SAVISQKPSRDICQRGTSLTIQCQVDSQVTMMFWYRQQPGQSLTLIATANQGSEATYESGFVIDKFPISRPNLTFSTLTVSNMSPEDSSIYLCSVEPGGWETQYFGPGTRLLVL.